This TCR beta chain was observed in a study of neoadjuvant nivolumab and ipilimumab in lung cancer. Findings of the study overall: Higher pretherapy blood TCR richness went with higher resected-tumor richness. Pathologic regression was not significantly tied to TCR clonality.

As regards this clone: Its specificity is not known.

V shed 6 bases and J shed 0 bases, with 11 bases lying between them. The germline V gene has CDR1 SQVTM and CDR2 ANQGSEA. There are 14 residues in the CDR3. The data were produced by immunoSEQ multiplex PCR, yet TCRdb's version contains in-frame clones alone and is incomplete. The sample includes 25,000 to 30,000 clones, approximately 80% of them seen just once. This chain joins TRBV29-1 and TRBJ1-4; D may be TRBD1 (5 bases). This clonotype was sampled from an adult with non-small cell lung cancer. Sequenced material: peripheral blood, taken before neoadjuvant nivolumab, alone or with ipilimumab. The DNA for the CDR3 is TGCAGCGTCTCCCTGGGGGCAACTAATGAAAAACTGTTTTTT. Translated, it gives CSVSLGATNEKLFF.